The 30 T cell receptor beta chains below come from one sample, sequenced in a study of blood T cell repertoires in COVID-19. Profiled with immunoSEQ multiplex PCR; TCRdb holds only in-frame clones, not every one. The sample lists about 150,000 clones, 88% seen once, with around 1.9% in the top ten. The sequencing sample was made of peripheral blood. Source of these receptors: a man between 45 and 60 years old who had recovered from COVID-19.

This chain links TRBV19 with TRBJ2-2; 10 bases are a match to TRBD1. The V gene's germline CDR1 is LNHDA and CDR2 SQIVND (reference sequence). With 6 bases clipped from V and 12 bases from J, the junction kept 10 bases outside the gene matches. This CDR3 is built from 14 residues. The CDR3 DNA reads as TGTGCCAGTAGCCTAGGGGACAGGGGTTCGAAGCTGTTTTTT. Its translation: CASSLGDRGSKLFF.

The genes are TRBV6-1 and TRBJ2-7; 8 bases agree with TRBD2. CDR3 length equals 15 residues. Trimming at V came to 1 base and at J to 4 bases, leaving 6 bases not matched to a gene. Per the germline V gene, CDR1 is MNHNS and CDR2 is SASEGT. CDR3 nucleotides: TGTGCCAGCAGTGAAGTTAATAGCGGGATATACGAGCAGTACTTC. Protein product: CASSEVNSGIYEQYF.

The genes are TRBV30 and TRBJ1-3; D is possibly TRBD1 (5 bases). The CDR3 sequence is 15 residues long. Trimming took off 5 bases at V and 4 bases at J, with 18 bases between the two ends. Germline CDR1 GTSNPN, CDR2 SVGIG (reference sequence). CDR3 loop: CAWGPRPGRGNTIYF. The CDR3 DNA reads TGTGCCTGGGGGCCTCGACCAGGGCGCGGAAACACCATATATTTT.

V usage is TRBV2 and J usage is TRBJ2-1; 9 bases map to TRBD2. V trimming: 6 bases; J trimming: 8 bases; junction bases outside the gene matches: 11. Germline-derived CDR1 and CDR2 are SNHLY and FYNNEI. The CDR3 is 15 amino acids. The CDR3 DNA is TGTGCCAGCAGGGGCGAGATAGCGGGAGACCATGAGCAGTTCTTC. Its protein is CASRGEIAGDHEQFF. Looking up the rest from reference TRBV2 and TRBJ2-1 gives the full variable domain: EPEVTQTPSHQVTQMGQEVILRCVPISNHLYFYWYRQILGQKVEFLVSFYNNEISEKSEIFDDQFSVERPDGSNFTLKIRSTKLEDSAMYFCASRGEIAGDHEQFFGPGTRLTVL.

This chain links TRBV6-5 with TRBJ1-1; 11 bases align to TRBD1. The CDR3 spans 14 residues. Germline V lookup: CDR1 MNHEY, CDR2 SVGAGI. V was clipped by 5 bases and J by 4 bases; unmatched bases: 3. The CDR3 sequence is CASSPDRGLTEAFF. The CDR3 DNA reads TGTGCCAGCAGTCCGGACAGGGGGCTCACTGAAGCTTTCTTT.

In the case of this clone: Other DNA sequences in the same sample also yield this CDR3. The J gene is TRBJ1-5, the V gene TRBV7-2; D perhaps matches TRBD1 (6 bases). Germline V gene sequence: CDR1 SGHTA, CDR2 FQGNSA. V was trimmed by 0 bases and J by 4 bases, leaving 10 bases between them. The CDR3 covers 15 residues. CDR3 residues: CASSLAGASNQPQHF. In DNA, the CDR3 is TGTGCCAGCAGCTTAGCGGGGGCAAGTAATCAGCCCCAGCATTTT.

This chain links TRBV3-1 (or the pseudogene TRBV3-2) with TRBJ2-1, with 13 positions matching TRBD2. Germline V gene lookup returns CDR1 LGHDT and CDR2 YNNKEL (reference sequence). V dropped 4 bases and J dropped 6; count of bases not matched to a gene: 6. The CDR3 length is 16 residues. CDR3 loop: CASSRSGTSGINEQFF. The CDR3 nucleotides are TGTGCCAGCAGCCGTTCCGGGACTAGCGGGATCAATGAGCAGTTCTTC.

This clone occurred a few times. The CDR3 region has the DNA TGCGCCAGCAGCCAAGGTTTCAGCGGCAATCAGCCCCAGCATTTT. Encoded protein: CASSQGFSGNQPQHF. This chain joins TRBV4-1 and TRBJ1-5; D call uncertain. From germline, CDR1 is MGHRA and CDR2 YSYEKL. V was pared by 1 base and J by 2 bases, with 9 bases between. This CDR3 comprises 15 residues.

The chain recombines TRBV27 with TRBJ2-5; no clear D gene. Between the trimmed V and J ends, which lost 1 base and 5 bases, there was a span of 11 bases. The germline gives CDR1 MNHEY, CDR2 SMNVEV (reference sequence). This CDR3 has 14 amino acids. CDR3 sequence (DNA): TGTGCCAGCAGTTTATATCGGGTTAAGGAGACCCAGTACTTC. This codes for CASSLYRVKETQYF.

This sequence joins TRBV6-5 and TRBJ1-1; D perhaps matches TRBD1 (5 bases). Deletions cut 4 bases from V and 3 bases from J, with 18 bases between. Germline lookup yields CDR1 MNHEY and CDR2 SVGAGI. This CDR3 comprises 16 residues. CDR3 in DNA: TGTGCCAGCAGTTCCCTCCACAGAGCCAGGGACACTGAAGCTTTCTTT. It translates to CASSSLHRARDTEAFF.

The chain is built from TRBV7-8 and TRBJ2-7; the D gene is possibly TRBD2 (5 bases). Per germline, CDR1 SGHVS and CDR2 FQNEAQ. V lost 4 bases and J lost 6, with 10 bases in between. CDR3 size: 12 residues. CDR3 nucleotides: TGTGCCAGCAGCTCACTAGTCTCCGAGCAGTACTTC. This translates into CASSSLVSEQYF.

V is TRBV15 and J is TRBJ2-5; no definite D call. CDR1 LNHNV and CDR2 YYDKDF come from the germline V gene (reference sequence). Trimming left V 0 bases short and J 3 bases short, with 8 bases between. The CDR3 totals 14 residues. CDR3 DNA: TGTGCCACCAGCAGAGAACTAATCGAAGAGACCCAGTACTTC. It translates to CATSRELIEETQYF. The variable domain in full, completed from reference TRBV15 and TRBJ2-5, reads DAMVIQNPRYQVTQFGKPVTLSCSQTLNHNVMYWYQQKSSQAPKLLFHYYDKDFNNEADTPDNFQSRRPNTSFCFLDIRSPGLGDTAMYLCATSRELIEETQYFGPGTRLLVL.

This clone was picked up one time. CDR3 region: CASSIWMAGEGYEQYF. The CDR3 nucleotides are TGTGCCAGTAGTATCTGGATGGCAGGGGAAGGATACGAGCAGTACTTC. The chain uses TRBV19 and TRBJ2-7; weak D call: TRBD1 (6 bases). Germline CDR1 LNHDA, CDR2 SQIVND (reference sequence). V lost 3 bases and J lost 4, with 19 bases in between. The CDR3 covers 16 residues. Drawing the rest from reference TRBV19 and TRBJ2-7, the complete variable domain is DGGITQSPKYLFRKEGQNVTLSCEQNLNHDAMYWYRQDPGQGLRLIYYSQIVNDFQKGDIAEGYSVSREKKESFPLTVTSAQKNPTAFYLCASSIWMAGEGYEQYFGPGTRLTVT.

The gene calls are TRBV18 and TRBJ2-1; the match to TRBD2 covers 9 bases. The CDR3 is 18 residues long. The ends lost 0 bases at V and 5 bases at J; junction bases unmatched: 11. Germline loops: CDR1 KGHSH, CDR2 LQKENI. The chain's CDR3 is CASSPPWVAGDSHNEQFF. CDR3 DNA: TGTGCCAGCTCACCACCTTGGGTAGCGGGGGATTCCCACAATGAGCAGTTCTTC.

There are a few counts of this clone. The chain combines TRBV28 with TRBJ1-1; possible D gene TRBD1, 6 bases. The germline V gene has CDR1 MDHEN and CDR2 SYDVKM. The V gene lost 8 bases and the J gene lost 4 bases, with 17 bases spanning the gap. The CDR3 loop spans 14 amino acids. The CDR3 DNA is TGTGCCAGCCACAGGGTTCAGCCGAGCACTGAAGCTTTCTTT. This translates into CASHRVQPSTEAFF.

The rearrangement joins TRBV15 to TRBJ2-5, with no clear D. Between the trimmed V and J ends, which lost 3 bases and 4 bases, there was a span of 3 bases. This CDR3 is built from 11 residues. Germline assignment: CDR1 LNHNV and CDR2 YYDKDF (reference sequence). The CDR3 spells CATSSRETQYF. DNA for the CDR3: TGTGCCACCAGCAGCCGAGAGACCCAGTACTTC.

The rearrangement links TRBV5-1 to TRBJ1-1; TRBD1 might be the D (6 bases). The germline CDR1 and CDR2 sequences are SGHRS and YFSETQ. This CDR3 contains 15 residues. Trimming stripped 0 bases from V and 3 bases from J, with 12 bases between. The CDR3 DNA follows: TGCGCCAGCAGCTTGGAGACAGGCGGGTACACTGAAGCTTTCTTT. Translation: CASSLETGGYTEAFF.

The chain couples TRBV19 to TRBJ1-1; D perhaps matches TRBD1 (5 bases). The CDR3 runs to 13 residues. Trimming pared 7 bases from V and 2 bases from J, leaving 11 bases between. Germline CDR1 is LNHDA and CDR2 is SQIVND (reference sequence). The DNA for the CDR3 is TGTGCCAGTATTTCGGGACTTAACACTGAAGCTTTCTTT. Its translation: CASISGLNTEAFF.

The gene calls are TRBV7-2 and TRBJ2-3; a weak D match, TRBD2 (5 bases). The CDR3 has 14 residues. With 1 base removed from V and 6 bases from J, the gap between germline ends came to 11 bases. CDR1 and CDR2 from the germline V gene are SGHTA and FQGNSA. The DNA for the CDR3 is TGTGCCAGCAGCTTAGGTGCCCGAGGGGATACGCAGTATTTT. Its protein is CASSLGARGDTQYF.

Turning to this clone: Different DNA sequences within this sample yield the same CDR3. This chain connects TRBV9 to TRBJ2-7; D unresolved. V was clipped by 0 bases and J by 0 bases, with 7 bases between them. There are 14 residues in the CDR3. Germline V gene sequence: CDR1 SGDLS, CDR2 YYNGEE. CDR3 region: CASSVGASSYEQYF. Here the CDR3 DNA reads TGTGCCAGCAGCGTAGGGGCGAGCTCCTACGAGCAGTACTTC.

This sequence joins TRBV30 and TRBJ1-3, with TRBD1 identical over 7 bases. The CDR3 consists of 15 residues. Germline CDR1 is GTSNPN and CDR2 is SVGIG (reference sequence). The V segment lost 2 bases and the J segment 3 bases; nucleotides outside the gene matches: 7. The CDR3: CAWSTKTGSGNTIYF. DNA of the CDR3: TGTGCCTGGAGTACAAAGACAGGGAGTGGAAACACCATATATTTT.

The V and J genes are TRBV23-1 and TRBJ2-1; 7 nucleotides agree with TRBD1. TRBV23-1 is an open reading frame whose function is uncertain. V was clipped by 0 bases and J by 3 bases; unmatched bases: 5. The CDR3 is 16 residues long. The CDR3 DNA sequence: TGCGCCAGCAGTCAATCGCCCGCAGGGGGCTACAATGAGCAGTTCTTC. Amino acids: CASSQSPAGGYNEQFF.

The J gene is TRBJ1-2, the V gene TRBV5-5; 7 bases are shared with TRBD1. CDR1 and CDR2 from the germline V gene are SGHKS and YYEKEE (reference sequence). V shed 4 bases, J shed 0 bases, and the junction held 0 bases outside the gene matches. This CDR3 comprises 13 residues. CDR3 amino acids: CASSDRANYGYTF. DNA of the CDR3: TGTGCCAGCAGCGACAGGGCTAACTATGGCTACACCTTC.

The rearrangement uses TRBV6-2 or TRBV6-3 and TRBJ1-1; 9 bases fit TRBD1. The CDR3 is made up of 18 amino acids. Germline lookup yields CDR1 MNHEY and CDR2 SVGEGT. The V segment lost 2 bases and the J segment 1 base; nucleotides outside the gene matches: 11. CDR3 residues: CASSYPKNRGRRNTEAFF. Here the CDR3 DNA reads TGTGCCAGCAGTTACCCTAAAAACAGGGGGCGCAGGAACACTGAAGCTTTCTTT.

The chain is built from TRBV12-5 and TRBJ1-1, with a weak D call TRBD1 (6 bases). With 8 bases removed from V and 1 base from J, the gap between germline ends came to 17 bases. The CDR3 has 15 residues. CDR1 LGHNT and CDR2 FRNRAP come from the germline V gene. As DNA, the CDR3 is TGTGCTAGTTGCAGGGGACAACCCCAGAACACTGAAGCTTTCTTT. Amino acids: CASCRGQPQNTEAFF.

CDR3: CASSSRGKGTDTQYF. The CDR3 region has the DNA TGTGCCAGCTCATCGCGGGGAAAGGGCACAGATACGCAGTATTTT. V usage is TRBV18 and J usage is TRBJ2-3; tentative D call: TRBD2 (6 bases). V was clipped by 5 bases and J by 1 base, with 13 bases between them. CDR3 length: 15 amino acids. Looked up from germline, CDR1 is KGHSH and CDR2 is LQKENI.

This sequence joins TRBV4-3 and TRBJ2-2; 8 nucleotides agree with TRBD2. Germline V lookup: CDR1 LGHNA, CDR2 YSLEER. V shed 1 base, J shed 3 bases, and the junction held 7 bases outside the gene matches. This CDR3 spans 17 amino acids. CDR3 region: CASSQARLAGYTGELFF. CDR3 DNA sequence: TGCGCCAGCAGCCAAGCCCGGCTAGCGGGTTACACCGGGGAGCTGTTTTTT.

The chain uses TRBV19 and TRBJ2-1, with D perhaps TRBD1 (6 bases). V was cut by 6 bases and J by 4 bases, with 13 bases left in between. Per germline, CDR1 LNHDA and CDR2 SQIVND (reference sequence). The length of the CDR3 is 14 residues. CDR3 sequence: CASSLLRGYNEQFF. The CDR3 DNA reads TGTGCCAGTAGCCTCCTTAGGGGGTACAATGAGCAGTTCTTC.

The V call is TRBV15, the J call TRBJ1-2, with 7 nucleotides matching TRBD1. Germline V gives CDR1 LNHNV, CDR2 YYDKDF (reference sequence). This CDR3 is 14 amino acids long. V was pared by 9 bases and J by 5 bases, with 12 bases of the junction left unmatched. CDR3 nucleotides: TGTGCCACGGGCGGTAGGGGACAGCTTTATGGCTACACCTTC. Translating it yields CATGGRGQLYGYTF.

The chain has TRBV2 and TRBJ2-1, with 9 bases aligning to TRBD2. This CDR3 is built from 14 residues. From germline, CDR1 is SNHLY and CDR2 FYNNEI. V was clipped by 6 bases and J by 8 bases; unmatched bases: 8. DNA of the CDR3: TGTGCCAGCAGGAGGCGGGAGGGTCTAGATGAGCAGTTCTTC. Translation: CASRRREGLDEQFF.